The 9 T cell receptor beta chains in this list originate from one sample, sequenced in a study of CD8 T cells in Susac syndrome. Random hexamers were used to reverse transcribe roughly 0.5 to 1 ug of RNA. Each CDR3 protein gets one entry after TCRdb re-called the immunoSEQ multiplex PCR reads with MiXCR. The sample includes 300,000 to 350,000 distinct CDR3 sequences, about 92% of them seen just once. The sequencing sample was made of CD4+ T cells from PBMCs. These receptors all stem from a human donor with multiple sclerosis.

The rearrangement uses TRBV20-1 and TRBJ1-1; 7 bases line up with TRBD1. With 5 bases clipped from V and 5 bases from J, the junction kept 5 bases outside the gene matches. The CDR3 contains 12 residues. From germline, CDR1 is DFQATT and CDR2 SNEGSKA (reference sequence). CDR3 region: CSALPRGTEAFF. DNA for the CDR3: TGCAGTGCTCTTCCCAGGGGGACTGAAGCTTTCTTT.

This chain connects TRBV9 to TRBJ2-2; TRBD1 is a possible D gene (6 bases). Deletions cut 0 bases from V and 3 bases from J, with 9 bases between. CDR1 SGDLS and CDR2 YYNGEE come from the germline V gene. This CDR3 is 15 amino acids long. CDR3 nucleotide sequence: TGTGCCAGCAGCGTAGGGGCAGGGGACACCGGGGAGCTGTTTTTT. It specifies CASSVGAGDTGELFF.

The rearrangement links TRBV20-1 to TRBJ2-7, with D possibly TRBD2 on 5 matching bases. CDR1 is DFQATT and CDR2 is SNEGSKA in the germline V gene (reference sequence). The CDR3 contains 14 residues. Trimming took off 3 bases at V and 1 base at J, with 13 bases between the two ends. The CDR3 protein is CSARRESRSYEQYF. CDR3 coding DNA: TGCAGTGCTAGGAGGGAGTCCCGTTCCTACGAGCAGTACTTC.

The chain carries TRBV19 and TRBJ1-6; D is undetermined. The V and J ends lost 4 bases and 9 bases respectively, with 7 bases between them. This CDR3 spans 12 amino acids. Germline V gives CDR1 LNHDA, CDR2 SQIVND (reference sequence). The CDR3 bases are TGTGCCAGTAGTACCCCTGGTTCACCCCTCCACTTT. Amino acid sequence: CASSTPGSPLHF.

CDR3 sequence reads: CASSQDGRYQETQYF. The CDR3 nucleotides read TGTGCCAGCAGCCAAGATGGAAGGTACCAAGAGACCCAGTACTTC. The chain combines TRBV3-1 with TRBJ2-5, with D uncertain. The ends were cut back, 0 bases at V and 0 bases at J, with 8 bases in the middle. Germline CDR1 is LGHDT and CDR2 is YNNKEL (reference sequence). The CDR3 contains 15 residues.

The chain combines TRBV7-8 with TRBJ2-3; TRBD2 agrees at 8 bases. In germline, CDR1 is SGHVS, CDR2 FQNEAQ. V dropped 2 bases and J dropped 3; count of bases not matched to a gene: 4. This CDR3 region has 15 residues. The CDR3, as DNA: TGTGCCAGCAGCTTACCGGGGGGGCTTACAGATACGCAGTATTTT. This gives the protein CASSLPGGLTDTQYF.

The chain combines TRBV6-1 with TRBJ1-5, with no clear D. There are 11 residues in the CDR3. With 5 bases removed from V and 4 bases from J, the gap between germline ends came to 3 bases. The germline V gene has CDR1 MNHNS and CDR2 SASEGT. CDR3 nucleotides: TGTGCCAGCAGTTATAATCAGCCCCAGCATTTT. This sequence encodes CASSYNQPQHF.

V and J are TRBV7-9 and TRBJ2-3, with D perhaps TRBD2 (6 bases). The CDR3 is 14 amino acids. Germline V CDR1 and CDR2: SEHNR, FQNEAQ (reference sequence). The V end lost 6 bases, the J end lost 0 bases, and 10 bases lay between the germline ends. Here the CDR3 DNA reads TGTGCCAGCAGGGGACTGACTAGCACAGATACGCAGTATTTT. Translating gives CASRGLTSTDTQYF.

The gene calls are TRBV4-1 and TRBJ1-2; tentative D call: TRBD1 (5 bases). The length of the CDR3 is 17 residues. CDR1 is MGHRA, CDR2 YSYEKL, per germline. Trimming removed 3 bases from V and 2 bases from J, with 19 bases in between. The CDR3 bases are TGCGCCAGCAGCCAGCCGCGGGAAGGGGTTAGCAACTATGGCTACACCTTC. This codes for CASSQPREGVSNYGYTF.